The 12 T cell receptor beta chains below all came from one sample that was sequenced in a study of CD8 T cells in Susac syndrome. Roughly 0.45 to 1 ug RNA was reverse transcribed with random hexamers. TCRdb called the immunoSEQ multiplex PCR reads again in MiXCR, with one record for every CDR3 protein. The sample records more than 70,000 distinct CDR3 sequences, 94% being singletons. Sequenced: CD8+ T cells from PBMCs. Every receptor here comes from a human donor with Susac syndrome.

This chain connects TRBV20-1 to TRBJ2-5, with D possibly being TRBD2 (6 bases). The germline V gene has CDR1 DFQATT and CDR2 SNEGSKA (reference sequence). The CDR3 extends over 14 amino acids. Trimming removed 0 bases from V and 2 bases from J, with 10 bases in between. CDR3 nucleotides: TGCAGTGCTAGAGATTGGGACTTTCAAGAGACCCAGTACTTC. Protein: CSARDWDFQETQYF.

The genes are TRBV15 and TRBJ2-7; D is unclear. Looked up from germline, CDR1 is LNHNV and CDR2 is YYDKDF (reference sequence). Trimming shortened V by 1 base and J by 0 bases, and 7 bases separated the two germline ends. The CDR3 is made up of 14 amino acids. CDR3 bases: TGTGCCACCAGCAGAGGTAGACTCTCCTACGAGCAGTACTTC. This sequence encodes CATSRGRLSYEQYF.

The CDR3 here is CASSEGTISYEQYF. CDR3 bases: TGTGCCAGCAGTGAGGGAACAATATCCTACGAGCAGTACTTC. The chain joins TRBV2 to TRBJ2-7; D is unclear. The V end lost 3 bases, the J end lost 1 base, and 10 bases lay between the germline ends. The CDR3 totals 14 residues. The V gene's germline CDR1 is SNHLY and CDR2 FYNNEI.

The V call is TRBV27, the J call TRBJ1-2, with 8 bases aligning to TRBD1. This CDR3 is built from 13 residues. Germline V gene data show CDR1 as MNHEY and CDR2 as SMNVEV (reference sequence). V gave up 4 bases and J gave up 6 bases; unmatched junction bases: 4. Here the CDR3 reads CASSSDRDNGYTF. Here the CDR3 DNA reads TGTGCCAGCAGTTCGGACAGGGACAATGGCTACACCTTC.

The table lists this clonotype with a count of one. This sequence joins TRBV3-1 and TRBJ1-2; 7 bases map to TRBD1. Germline V gene data show CDR1 as LGHDT and CDR2 as YNNKEL (reference sequence). The CDR3 has 15 amino acids. V lost 3 bases, J lost 2 bases, and 6 bases stayed unmatched. The CDR3 loop is CASSHRDRPNYGYTF. The CDR3 DNA reads as TGTGCCAGCAGCCACCGGGACAGACCAAACTATGGCTACACCTTC. Filled out from reference TRBV3-1 and TRBJ1-2, the complete variable domain reads DTAVSQTPKYLVTQMGNDKSIKCEQNLGHDTMYWYKQDSKKFLKIMFSYNNKELIINETVPNRFSPKSPDKAHLNLHINSLELGDSAVYFCASSHRDRPNYGYTFGSGTRLTVV.

The chain recombines TRBV7-9 with TRBJ1-3; D might be TRBD1 (6 bases). V lost 6 bases and J 0 bases, leaving 12 bases between the germline ends. The CDR3 is 15 residues long. Germline V lookup: CDR1 SEHNR, CDR2 FQNEAQ (reference sequence). In DNA form, the CDR3 reads TGTGCCAGCAGGGACAGTTATTTCTCTGGAAACACCATATATTTT. Translating gives CASRDSYFSGNTIYF.

The V gene is TRBV21-1, the J gene TRBJ2-3; the D call in the table, TRBD1, was not verified against the DNA. TRBV21-1 counts as a pseudogene. This CDR3 is built from 14 residues. CDR3 amino acids: CASSNRDRVDTQYF. CDR3 nucleotides: TGTGCCAGCAGCAACCGGGACAGGGTCGATACGCAGTATTTT.

V usage is TRBV20-1 and J usage is TRBJ1-1; D perhaps matches TRBD1 (6 bases). Between the trimmed V and J ends, which lost 6 bases and 6 bases, there was a span of 11 bases. The CDR3 runs to 11 residues. Germline V lookup: CDR1 DFQATT, CDR2 SNEGSKA (reference sequence). The CDR3 sequence: CSAPGEAEAFF. CDR3 bases: TGCAGTGCGCCAGGGGAAGCTGAAGCTTTCTTT.

The chain combines TRBV20-1 with TRBJ2-3; 7 positions match TRBD2. The CDR3 consists of 13 residues. The germline V gene has CDR1 DFQATT and CDR2 SNEGSKA (reference sequence). The chain's CDR3 is CRFGGGNTDTQYF. In DNA, the CDR3 is TGCAGATTCGGGGGAGGGAACACAGATACGCAGTATTTT.

This clonotype was detected only once. This sequence joins TRBV6-1 and TRBJ2-6; D remains ambiguous. The CDR3 has 15 residues. Trimming took off 3 bases at V and 1 base at J, with 7 bases between the two ends. Germline loops: CDR1 MNHNS, CDR2 SASEGT. The CDR3 DNA follows: TGTGCCAGCAGTGAGCAATCGTCTGGGGCCAACGTCCTGACTTTC. Its protein product is CASSEQSSGANVLTF.

The rearrangement uses TRBV5-8 and TRBJ2-1; a possible D gene is TRBD1 (5 bases). The CDR3 is 11 residues long. V was shortened by 5 bases and J by 15 bases, with 15 bases between the two germline ends. In germline, CDR1 is SGHTS, CDR2 YDEGEE. The CDR3 nucleotides are TGTGCCAGCAGGCGACAGAGCTTCTCGTTCTTC. Protein sequence: CASRRQSFSFF. Combining the CDR3 with reference TRBV5-8 and TRBJ2-1 gives the whole variable domain EAGVTQSPTHLIKTRGQQATLRCSPISGHTSVYWYQQALGLGLQFLLWYDEGEERNRGNFPPRFSGRQFPNYSSELNVNALELEDSALYLCASRRQSFSFFGPGTRLTVL.

This chain links TRBV20-1 with TRBJ2-7; D gene ambiguous. The germline V gene has CDR1 DFQATT and CDR2 SNEGSKA (reference sequence). Trimming cost V 3 bases and J 2 bases, with 8 bases left between them. The CDR3 length is 12 residues. As DNA, the CDR3 is TGCAGTGCTAGTATTGGGGCCTACGAGCAGTACTTC. Residues: CSASIGAYEQYF.